Presented here are 23 T cell receptor beta chains from one specimen sequenced in a study of blood T cell repertoires in COVID-19. Sequencing was performed with immunoSEQ multiplex PCR; in TCRdb, only in-frame clones are kept and a portion is missing. The data hold about 180,000 clones, with about 81% observed a single time. Sequenced: peripheral blood. The receptors come from a woman aged 70-85 years with acute or convalescent COVID-19.

The chain uses TRBV7-9 and TRBJ1-1; 8 bases align to TRBD1. The germline CDR1 and CDR2 sequences are SEHNR and FQNEAQ (reference sequence). The trim removed 4 bases at V and 1 base at J, leaving 8 bases unmatched. The CDR3 is 16 amino acids. The CDR3 sequence is CASSSTSGGPNTEAFF. DNA of the CDR3: TGTGCCAGCAGCTCTACCTCAGGGGGCCCGAACACTGAAGCTTTCTTT.

The chain has TRBV25-1 and TRBJ2-6; D is perhaps TRBD2 (5 bases). This CDR3 comprises 16 residues. Germline CDR1 is MGHDK and CDR2 is SYGVNS. V lost 5 bases and J lost 3, with 14 bases in between. CDR3 region: CASSITLGSGANVLTF. The CDR3 DNA reads as TGTGCCAGCAGTATCACCTTGGGGAGTGGGGCCAACGTCCTGACTTTC.

The chain links TRBV7-2 to TRBJ1-5; D perhaps matches TRBD1 (5 bases). The CDR3 contains 13 residues. Germline V CDR1 and CDR2: SGHTA, FQGNSA. V shed 5 bases and J shed 8 bases, with 13 bases lying between them. The CDR3 DNA sequence: TGTGCCAGCAGCCCCCTTCGGGGGGAGCCCCAGCATTTT. This encodes CASSPLRGEPQHF.

The V call is TRBV3-1 (or the pseudogene TRBV3-2), the J call TRBJ2-1; the D gene is possibly TRBD2 (6 bases). Germline V lookup: CDR1 LGHDT, CDR2 YNNKEL (reference sequence). Trimming cost V 1 base and J 1 base, with 8 bases left between them. There are 15 residues in the CDR3. In DNA form, the CDR3 reads TGTGCCAGCAGCCAAGGCGGGGAGTCCTACAATGAGCAGTTCTTC. It specifies CASSQGGESYNEQFF.

The J gene is TRBJ2-3, the V gene TRBV19; 8 nucleotides line up with TRBD2. The ends lost 7 bases at V and 3 bases at J; junction bases unmatched: 3. CDR1 LNHDA and CDR2 SQIVND come from the germline V gene (reference sequence). The CDR3 has 13 amino acids. CDR3 sequence (DNA): TGTGCCAGTACTCGGGGGGGGACAGATACGCAGTATTTT. Translated: CASTRGGTDTQYF.

This chain uses TRBV24-1 with TRBJ1-5; unclear D gene. Looked up from germline, CDR1 is KGHDR and CDR2 is SFDVKD. This CDR3 region has 11 residues. V was pared by 1 base and J by 15 bases, with 9 bases between. CDR3 protein: CATSDFGGMHF. CDR3 DNA: TGTGCCACCAGTGATTTCGGCGGCATGCATTTT.

The J gene is TRBJ2-1, the V gene TRBV28; tentatively, D is TRBD2 (6 bases). Germline V gene data show CDR1 as MDHEN and CDR2 as SYDVKM. The CDR3 consists of 13 residues. Trimming shortened V by 3 bases and J by 15 bases, and 18 bases separated the two germline ends. This CDR3 reads CASSFSGRQGGFF. The CDR3 coding sequence is TGTGCCAGCAGTTTTTCGGGTCGGCAGGGAGGGTTCTTC.

This clone came up many times. For the CDR3, the DNA is TGTGCCAGCAGCTTGGGGGCGCCAAACCCCGAGCAGTACTTC. As protein: CASSLGAPNPEQYF. The V call is TRBV7-8, the J call TRBJ2-7; the D gene is possibly TRBD1 (6 bases). Trimming left V 3 bases short and J 6 bases short, with 15 bases between. Germline assignment: CDR1 SGHVS and CDR2 FQNEAQ. There are 14 residues in the CDR3.

This clone was recorded a few times. The V call is TRBV28, the J call TRBJ2-2; no reliable D call. Germline-derived CDR1 and CDR2 are MDHEN and SYDVKM. The V and J ends lost 7 bases and 1 base respectively, with 7 bases between them. The CDR3 is 13 residues long. CDR3 nucleotide sequence: TGTGCCAGCATGGCTCAGAACACCGGGGAGCTGTTTTTT. It specifies CASMAQNTGELFF.

The chain uses TRBV4-3 and TRBJ2-7, with 10 bases lining up with TRBD2. The CDR3 length is 15 residues. V lost 0 bases, J lost 4 bases, and 3 bases stayed unmatched. CDR1 and CDR2 from the germline V gene are LGHNA and YSLEER. CDR3 sequence: CASSQDSSGSYEQYF. The CDR3, as DNA: TGCGCCAGCAGCCAAGATTCTAGCGGGAGTTACGAGCAGTACTTC.

V is TRBV6-1 and J is TRBJ2-7, with 10 bases fitting TRBD1. Unmatched junction bases numbered 7, after V lost 4 bases and J lost 1 base. Germline V gene data show CDR1 as MNHNS and CDR2 as SASEGT. There are 16 residues in the CDR3. CDR3 coding DNA: TGTGCCAGCAGTGCTGCCCGGGGACAGGGGTCCTACGAGCAGTACTTC. As protein: CASSAARGQGSYEQYF.

The J gene is TRBJ2-3, the V gene TRBV3-1 (or the pseudogene TRBV3-2); no firm D call. CDR1 LGHDT and CDR2 YNNKEL come from the germline V gene (reference sequence). V lost 4 bases and J lost 0, with 11 bases in between. The CDR3 consists of 15 residues. CDR3 loop: CASSLDLTSTDTQYF. The CDR3 bases are TGTGCCAGCAGCCTCGACTTAACGAGCACAGATACGCAGTATTTT.

This clone was counted a single time. The V call is TRBV10-3, the J call TRBJ2-3; 13 bases map to TRBD2. The CDR3 has 16 residues. J gave up 2 bases and V 8 bases, and 7 bases lay outside the gene matches. Germline-derived CDR1 and CDR2 are ENHRY and SYGVKD. The CDR3 protein is CAIGGTSGTFTDTQYF. CDR3 in DNA: TGTGCCATCGGCGGGACTAGCGGGACCTTCACAGATACGCAGTATTTT.

The rearrangement uses TRBV7-2 and TRBJ1-3; the D gene is possibly TRBD1 (6 bases). This CDR3 is 16 amino acids long. V was trimmed by 1 base and J by 2 bases, leaving 12 bases between them. CDR1 and CDR2 from the germline V gene are SGHTA and FQGNSA. The CDR3 bases are TGTGCCAGCAGCTTAGGGGTAGGGACAACTGGAAACACCATATATTTT. Translation: CASSLGVGTTGNTIYF.

The table lists this clone with a count of one. V and J are TRBV19 and TRBJ2-7; weak D call: TRBD2 (6 bases). CDR3 size: 14 residues. V was pared by 3 bases and J by 1 base, with 10 bases between. Germline CDR1 LNHDA, CDR2 SQIVND (reference sequence). CDR3 in DNA: TGTGCCAGTAGTATGGGACTTGCTTCCTACGAGCAGTACTTC. It is translated as CASSMGLASYEQYF.

This chain joins TRBV30 and TRBJ2-3; 12 bases map to TRBD2. J gave up 6 bases and V 5 bases, and 6 bases lay outside the gene matches. The CDR3 runs to 14 residues. CDR1 and CDR2 from the germline V gene are GTSNPN and SVGIG (reference sequence). The DNA for the CDR3 is TGTGCCTGGTCGACTAGCGGGAGTGGGGATACGCAGTATTTT. Its translation is CAWSTSGSGDTQYF.

By frequency in the sample, this clone is medium-sized. The chain uses TRBV15 and TRBJ1-2; 7 nucleotides agree with TRBD1. This CDR3 has 19 amino acids. V lost 6 bases to trimming and J lost 6 bases; unmatched junction nucleotides: 25. The germline gives CDR1 LNHNV, CDR2 YYDKDF (reference sequence). This CDR3 is CATRNLDRVGTSGLNGYTF. As DNA, the CDR3 is TGTGCCACCAGAAACCTCGACAGGGTAGGGACATCGGGGCTTAATGGCTACACCTTC.

CDR3 nucleotide sequence: TGTGCCAGCAGTTCCTCGGACTGGAATGAAAAACTGTTTTTT. Protein: CASSSSDWNEKLFF. The rearrangement uses TRBV28 and TRBJ1-4; D remains ambiguous. Trimming left V 4 bases short and J 5 bases short, with 11 bases between. The CDR3 runs 14 residues. Germline CDR1 MDHEN, CDR2 SYDVKM.

The rearrangement joins TRBV7-3 to TRBJ2-1, with 13 bases lining up with TRBD2. The germline CDR1 and CDR2 sequences are SGHTA and FQGTGA. Germline trimming cut 4 bases from V and 8 bases from J; bases unmatched to any gene: 5. The CDR3 sequence is 15 residues long. CDR3 region: CASSSGLAGLDEQFF. CDR3 nucleotides: TGTGCCAGCAGCTCGGGACTAGCGGGGTTGGATGAGCAGTTCTTC. Combining the CDR3 with reference TRBV7-3 and TRBJ2-1 gives the whole variable domain GAGVSQTPSNKVTEKGKYVELRCDPISGHTALYWYRQSLGQGPEFLIYFQGTGAADDSGLPNDRFFAVRPEGSVSTLKIQRTERGDSAVYLCASSSGLAGLDEQFFGPGTRLTVL.

This clone was detected only a few times. The gene calls are TRBV10-3 and TRBJ1-1, with TRBD1 as a possible D gene (5 bases). This CDR3 is built from 11 residues. Germline assignment: CDR1 ENHRY and CDR2 SYGVKD. V shed 2 bases and J shed 11 bases, with 9 bases lying between them. CDR3 residues: CAISEQGRAFF. CDR3 coding DNA: TGTGCCATCAGTGAGCAGGGAAGGGCTTTCTTT.

CDR3: CASSLVGQGARDEQYF. The CDR3 DNA sequence: TGTGCCAGCAGCTTGGTAGGGCAGGGGGCTCGGGACGAGCAGTACTTC. The V call is TRBV5-6, the J call TRBJ2-7; 8 nucleotides match TRBD1. The CDR3 is 16 amino acids. Germline-derived CDR1 and CDR2 are SGHDT and YYEEEE. V was clipped by 0 bases and J by 5 bases; unmatched bases: 10.

The V gene is TRBV23-1, the J gene TRBJ2-2; D might be TRBD1 (6 bases). TRBV23-1 falls under the ORF class, with uncertain function. V dropped 2 bases and J dropped 7 bases, with 26 bases sitting between them. The CDR3 runs to 19 residues. The CDR3 sequence: CASSQPLKLGQLRGGELFF. The CDR3 DNA reads as TGCGCCAGCAGTCAACCACTGAAGCTGGGACAACTTAGGGGCGGGGAGCTGTTTTTT.

This chain links TRBV6-2 or TRBV6-3 with TRBJ2-3; D might be TRBD2 (6 bases). The CDR3 covers 15 residues. The V gene's germline CDR1 is MNHEY and CDR2 SVGEGT. V lost 0 bases and J lost 6, with 13 bases in between. In DNA form, the CDR3 reads TGTGCCAGCAGTTACTCGGGCGGGGCCGGGGATACGCAGTATTTT. Translated, it gives CASSYSGGAGDTQYF.